This T cell receptor beta chain was recovered during a study of graft-versus-host responses after intestinal transplantation. At the level of the study: Each recipient received anti-thymocyte globulin induction, then tacrolimus and steroids for 3 to 4 years.

V was clipped by 5 bases and J by 3 bases, with 10 bases between them. This CDR3 has 14 residues. Germline values: CDR1 LGHNA, CDR2 YNFKEQ. Graft tissue processing released intraepithelial and lamina propria lymphocytes. Profiled with immunoSEQ multiplex PCR; TCRdb holds only in-frame clones, not every one. The sample shows tens of thousands of clones, about nine tenths of them seen only once. The material sequenced was ileum tissue, taken 350 to 400 days after transplant. This receptor was identified in a human patient who received an intestinal transplant, so some T cells may come from the graft donor. The chain employs TRBV4-2 and TRBJ2-2; possible D gene TRBD2, 5 bases. The CDR3 coding sequence is TGTGCCAGCAGCGGACTTATAGACACCGGGGAGCTGTTTTTT. It codes for CASSGLIDTGELFF.